Below are 2 T cell receptor beta chains sequenced from a single sample in a study of beta chain features in type 1 diabetes (dated by TCRdb to the late 2010s). The investigation overall reported the following: Type 1 diabetes patients showed a moderate but significant shortening of TCRB CDR3 length in all four CD4+ subsets.

No cognate antigen is known for these TCRs. Library prep was done by the immunoSEQ multiplex PCR assay. The entire amount of isolated RNA was reverse transcribed using the High Capacity cDNA Reverse Transcription Kit, so the sequenced TCRB transcripts were expressed ones. TCRdb took over this immuneACCESS table, retaining in-frame rearrangements with V and J assigned. Such tables are incomplete; in checked studies, under half of the missing clones stem from an unresolved V gene, and the remainder is unexplained. Across this sample there are roughly 250,000 clones, with roughly 20% seen only once. 0.028% of the sample is in the top ten clones. Sequences were obtained from naive CD4+ T cells from blood. The sample's cell subset or site label, in plain terms: true naive CD4+ T cells. These receptors originate from a woman aged 40 to 50 with type 1 diabetes.

A few counts support this clone. The gene calls are TRBV29-1 and TRBJ2-1, with TRBD1 matching 11 bases. Germline V gene data show CDR1 as SQVTM and CDR2 as ANQGSEA. The J segment lost 0 bases and the V segment lost 7 bases, leaving 2 bases of the junction unmatched. The CDR3 totals 14 residues. DNA of the CDR3: TGCAGCGCAGGGACAGGGGGCTCCTACAATGAGCAGTTCTTC. Translated: CSAGTGGSYNEQFF.

This clone was counted a few times. In nucleotides, the CDR3 is TGTGCCAGCAGCTTGGGGACAGGGTCTGAAAAACTGTTTTTT. It specifies CASSLGTGSEKLFF. The chain uses TRBV7-2 and TRBJ1-4; TRBD1 matches 9 bases. The CDR3 is made up of 14 amino acids. The V segment lost 3 bases and the J segment 7 bases; nucleotides outside the gene matches: 3. Germline V gives CDR1 SGHTA, CDR2 FQGNSA.